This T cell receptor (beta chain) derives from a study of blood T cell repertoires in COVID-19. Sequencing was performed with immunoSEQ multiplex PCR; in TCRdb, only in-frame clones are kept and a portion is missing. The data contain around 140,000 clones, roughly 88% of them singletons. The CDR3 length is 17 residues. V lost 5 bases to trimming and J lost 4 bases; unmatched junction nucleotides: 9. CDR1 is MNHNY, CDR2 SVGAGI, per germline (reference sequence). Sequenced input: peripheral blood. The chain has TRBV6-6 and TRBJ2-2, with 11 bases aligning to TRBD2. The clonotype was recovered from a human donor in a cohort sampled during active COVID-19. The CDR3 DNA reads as TGTGCCAGCAGTCTCGCCCCACTAGCGGGGGTCACCGGGGAGCTGTTTTTT. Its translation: CASSLAPLAGVTGELFF.